Below, 30 T cell receptor beta chains from the same sample are listed, as sequenced in a study of blood T cell repertoires in COVID-19. Assay used: immunoSEQ multiplex PCR; TCRdb lists only in-frame clones, some missing. In the table there are about 83,000 clones, more than 70% of which are singletons. The material sequenced was peripheral blood. These receptors were taken from an elderly woman in a cohort sampled during active or convalescent COVID-19.

The rearrangement links TRBV10-3 to TRBJ2-7; 9 bases line up with TRBD1. With 4 bases clipped from V and 5 bases from J, the junction kept 6 bases outside the gene matches. CDR3 length equals 14 residues. The germline gives CDR1 ENHRY, CDR2 SYGVKD. CDR3 sequence: CAISGDRDLNEQYV. The CDR3 coding sequence is TGTGCCATCAGTGGGGACAGGGACCTGAACGAGCAGTACGTC.

This chain connects TRBV3-1 (or the pseudogene TRBV3-2) to TRBJ1-2; D may be TRBD1 (6 bases). Germline V gene data show CDR1 as LGHDT and CDR2 as YNNKEL (reference sequence). Trimming pared 8 bases from V and 6 bases from J, leaving 13 bases between. This CDR3 spans 12 amino acids. The CDR3 DNA sequence: TGTGCCAGCGGGGGCAGGGATGATGGCTACACCTTC. Protein sequence: CASGGRDDGYTF.

In DNA form, the CDR3 reads TGTGCCAGCAGCACAGGGGACGGCCGAAGAAATGGCTACACCTTC. This translates into CASSTGDGRRNGYTF. This chain uses TRBV5-5 with TRBJ1-2; 7 nucleotides align to TRBD1. CDR3 size: 15 residues. V was pared by 4 bases and J by 6 bases, with 12 bases of the junction left unmatched. The germline V gene has CDR1 SGHKS and CDR2 YYEKEE (reference sequence). The variable domain in full, with the rest retrieved from reference TRBV5-5 and TRBJ1-2, is DAGVTQSPTHLIKTRGQQVTLRCSPISGHKSVSWYQQVLGQGPQFIFQYYEKEERGRGNFPDRFSARQFPNYSSELNVNALLLGDSALYLCASSTGDGRRNGYTFGSGTRLTVV.

The rearrangement links TRBV6-4 to TRBJ2-1, with D possibly TRBD2 on 5 matching bases. Trimming shortened V by 0 bases and J by 10 bases, and 10 bases separated the two germline ends. Germline CDR1 is MRHNA and CDR2 is SNTAGT. The CDR3 extends over 13 amino acids. CDR3 region: CASSDSGREEQFF. DNA of the CDR3: TGTGCCAGCAGTGACTCGGGTAGGGAGGAGCAGTTCTTC.

The V and J genes are TRBV9 and TRBJ2-7, with TRBD1 as a possible D gene (6 bases). Germline-derived CDR1 and CDR2 are SGDLS and YYNGEE. The CDR3 covers 14 residues. V gave up 4 bases and J gave up 5 bases, with 16 bases separating them. The chain's CDR3 is CASSPQGRLDEQYF. The CDR3 region has the DNA TGTGCCAGCAGCCCACAGGGTCGTTTGGACGAGCAGTACTTC.

V usage is TRBV5-1 and J usage is TRBJ1-1; maybe TRBD1 (5 bases). V gave up 0 bases and J gave up 4 bases, with 10 bases separating them. The CDR3 is 14 amino acids. In germline, CDR1 is SGHRS, CDR2 YFSETQ. CDR3 residues: CASSLAGRGTEAFF. For the CDR3, the DNA is TGCGCCAGCAGCTTGGCCGGTAGGGGCACTGAAGCTTTCTTT.

This chain connects TRBV11-2 to TRBJ2-7; the D gene is possibly TRBD2 (5 bases). Germline assignment: CDR1 SGHAT and CDR2 FQNNGV. V dropped 2 bases and J dropped 5 bases, with 7 bases sitting between them. This CDR3 has 12 residues. The CDR3 here is CASSLFGNEQYF. The CDR3 DNA sequence: TGTGCCAGCAGCTTATTCGGGAACGAGCAGTACTTC.

This chain connects TRBV29-1 to TRBJ1-4; 8 positions agree with TRBD1. The CDR3 contains 16 residues. The germline V gene has CDR1 SQVTM and CDR2 ANQGSEA. V lost 1 base to trimming and J lost 4 bases; unmatched junction nucleotides: 8. CDR3 in amino acids: CSVEGSATGDNEKLFF. The CDR3 coding sequence is TGCAGCGTTGAAGGGTCGGCGACAGGGGATAATGAAAAACTGTTTTTT.

The chain combines TRBV3-1 (or the pseudogene TRBV3-2) with TRBJ1-1; D not resolved. The V end was cut by 0 bases, the J end by 4 bases, with 9 bases between. The CDR3 loop spans 14 amino acids. Germline V gene data show CDR1 as LGHDT and CDR2 as YNNKEL (reference sequence). CDR3 in DNA: TGTGCCAGCAGCCAAGACAGGCGGGCCACTGAAGCTTTCTTT. Its translation: CASSQDRRATEAFF.

Here the CDR3 reads CASRNDGTSGYNEQFF. For the CDR3, the DNA is TGCGCCAGCAGAAACGACGGGACTAGCGGTTACAATGAGCAGTTCTTC. This chain links TRBV10-2 with TRBJ2-1; 11 nucleotides agree with TRBD2. Germline CDR1 and CDR2: WSHSY and SAAADI. V was clipped by 6 bases and J by 4 bases; unmatched bases: 8. The CDR3 spans 16 residues.

The CDR3 bases are TGTGCCAGCACCACCCGGACAGGGGGCGCTTATGGCTACACCTTC. This codes for CASTTRTGGAYGYTF. This chain joins TRBV27 and TRBJ1-2; 11 bases agree with TRBD1. Germline trimming cut 7 bases from V and 5 bases from J; bases unmatched to any gene: 9. CDR3 length: 15 residues. Germline CDR1 MNHEY, CDR2 SMNVEV (reference sequence).

This chain uses TRBV7-3 with TRBJ2-3; TRBD2 aligns across 9 bases. The CDR3 length is 15 residues. With 2 bases clipped from V and 6 bases from J, the junction kept 6 bases outside the gene matches. Germline CDR1 and CDR2: SGHTA and FQGTGA. CDR3 residues: CASSLSSGRRDTQYF. DNA of the CDR3: TGTGCCAGCAGCTTATCCAGCGGGAGGCGGGATACGCAGTATTTT.

J is TRBJ2-1 and V is TRBV6-5, with D possibly TRBD1 on 5 matching bases. The CDR3 loop spans 14 amino acids. Per the germline V gene, CDR1 is MNHEY and CDR2 is SVGAGI. The V gene lost 6 bases and the J gene lost 10 bases, with 19 bases spanning the gap. CDR3 nucleotide sequence: TGTGCCAGCAGCGCCCTGAATCAGGGAACCGAGCAGTTCTTC. It specifies CASSALNQGTEQFF.

This clone was observed a handful of times. The J gene is TRBJ2-2, the V gene TRBV3-1 (or the pseudogene TRBV3-2); 7 bases fit TRBD2. J lost 4 bases, V lost 4 bases, and 15 bases had no gene match. The CDR3 extends over 18 amino acids. From germline, CDR1 is LGHDT and CDR2 YNNKEL (reference sequence). DNA for the CDR3: TGTGCCAGCAGCCCTGACAAAGGAGCGGGACGGGGCACCGGGGAGCTGTTTTTT. Amino acid sequence: CASSPDKGAGRGTGELFF.

This chain links TRBV7-9 with TRBJ2-3, with 8 nucleotides matching TRBD1. This CDR3 is built from 14 residues. Trimming took 5 bases from V and 3 from J; bases not matched to a gene: 4. Germline V gives CDR1 SEHNR, CDR2 FQNEAQ (reference sequence). In DNA, the CDR3 is TGTGCCAGCAGCCGGACAGGGCCTACAGATACGCAGTATTTT. This codes for CASSRTGPTDTQYF.

This chain's CDR3 is CASSARGGNNEKLFF. CDR3 nucleotide sequence: TGTGCCAGCAGCGCGAGGGGGGGCAATAATGAAAAACTGTTTTTT. The J gene is TRBJ1-4, the V gene TRBV5-6; tentatively, D is TRBD1 (6 bases). Germline-derived CDR1 and CDR2 are SGHDT and YYEEEE. The ends were cut back, 4 bases at V and 4 bases at J, with 14 bases in the middle. CDR3 length equals 15 residues. Full variable domain (rest looked up from reference TRBV5-6 and TRBJ1-4): DAGVTQSPTHLIKTRGQQVTLRCSPKSGHDTVSWYQQALGQGPQFIFQYYEEEERQRGNFPDRFSGHQFPNYSSELNVNALLLGDSALYLCASSARGGNNEKLFFGSGTQLSVL.

This clone was seen a single time. The chain is built from TRBV20-1 and TRBJ2-6; unclear D gene. V was clipped by 3 bases and J by 3 bases, with 12 bases between them. This CDR3 is built from 15 residues. Germline values: CDR1 DFQATT, CDR2 SNEGSKA (reference sequence). The CDR3 region is CSASPGIGGANVLTF. In nucleotides, the CDR3 is TGCAGTGCTAGTCCGGGTATAGGTGGGGCCAACGTCCTGACTTTC.

The gene calls are TRBV6-2 or TRBV6-3 and TRBJ2-3; perhaps TRBD2 as D (6 bases). The CDR3 is 16 residues long. The V end was cut by 2 bases, the J end by 0 bases, with 12 bases between. CDR1 and CDR2 (germline): MNHEY, SVGEGT. Here the CDR3 DNA reads TGTGCCAGCAGTTACCAGCCCGGGACTAGCACAGATACGCAGTATTTT. Protein: CASSYQPGTSTDTQYF.

This chain links TRBV28 with TRBJ2-5; 10 positions agree with TRBD1. The V gene's germline CDR1 is MDHEN and CDR2 SYDVKM. The CDR3 is 16 residues long. Losses at the gene ends were 5 bases for V and 7 bases for J; bases not matched to a gene: 13. CDR3 sequence reads: CASSMTGGPGFGTQYF. CDR3 bases: TGTGCCAGCAGTATGACAGGGGGCCCGGGGTTTGGGACCCAGTACTTC.

This sequence joins TRBV24-1 and TRBJ2-3; D may be TRBD1 or TRBD2 (6 bases each). Between the trimmed V and J ends, which lost 9 bases and 2 bases, there was a span of 17 bases. CDR1 KGHDR and CDR2 SFDVKD come from the germline V gene. This CDR3 region has 15 residues. The CDR3 reads CATGGGPQTTDTQYF. The CDR3 DNA is TGTGCCACCGGTGGGGGGCCGCAAACCACAGATACGCAGTATTTT.

This clone turned up a few times. CDR3 region: CASNLNTGELFF. The CDR3 region has the DNA TGTGCCAGCAATCTGAACACCGGGGAGCTGTTTTTT. The chain carries TRBV2 and TRBJ2-2; D is undetermined. This CDR3 is 12 amino acids long. Germline V gives CDR1 SNHLY, CDR2 FYNNEI. V shed 7 bases and J shed 1 base, with 4 bases lying between them.

This chain connects TRBV4-1 to TRBJ1-5; no firm D call. Trimming removed 5 bases at V and 0 bases at J, with 11 bases between. Germline V gives CDR1 MGHRA, CDR2 YSYEKL. The CDR3 consists of 15 residues. CDR3 coding DNA: TGCGCCAGCAGCGTCGGGATGAATAGCAATCAGCCCCAGCATTTT. The encoded protein is CASSVGMNSNQPQHF.

The chain employs TRBV12-5 and TRBJ2-6; TRBD1 might be the D (6 bases). The CDR3 contains 11 residues. V was shortened by 3 bases and J by 17 bases, with 11 bases between the two germline ends. Germline-derived CDR1 and CDR2 are LGHNT and FRNRAP. The CDR3 spells CASGFPTGLTF. DNA of the CDR3: TGTGCTAGTGGTTTCCCGACAGGTTTGACTTTC. Full variable domain (missing parts from reference TRBV12-5 and TRBJ2-6): DARVTQTPRHKVTEMGQEVTMRCQPILGHNTVFWYRQTMMQGLELLAYFRNRAPLDDSGMPKDRFSAEMPDATLATLKIQPSEPRDSAVYFCASGFPTGLTFGAGSRLTVL.

The chain employs TRBV18 and TRBJ2-5, with a tentative D call TRBD1 (5 bases). Germline values: CDR1 KGHSH, CDR2 LQKENI. Trimming took 6 bases from V and 5 from J, leaving 22 bases between them. This CDR3 region has 16 residues. The CDR3 nucleotides are TGTGCCAGCTCTCGAACAACTCCAGGGTTGGGGGAGACCCAGTACTTC. It yields the protein CASSRTTPGLGETQYF.

CDR3 in DNA: TGTGCCAGCAGCCAAGCAGGTATCCCTGCTTATGGCTACACCTTC. Amino acids: CASSQAGIPAYGYTF. The chain recombines TRBV3-1 (or the pseudogene TRBV3-2) with TRBJ1-2; no clear D gene. From germline, CDR1 is LGHDT and CDR2 YNNKEL (reference sequence). Trimming pared 1 base from V and 5 bases from J, leaving 14 bases between. The length of the CDR3 is 15 residues.

This clone has only a few counts. The gene calls are TRBV6-4 and TRBJ2-3; 9 bases fit TRBD2. The J segment lost 1 base and the V segment lost 4 bases, leaving 0 bases of the junction unmatched. This CDR3 has 14 amino acids. The germline gives CDR1 MRHNA, CDR2 SNTAGT. The CDR3 loop reads CASSVAGGTDTQYF. CDR3 bases: TGTGCCAGCAGTGTAGCGGGGGGCACAGATACGCAGTATTTT.

The gene calls are TRBV3-1 (or the pseudogene TRBV3-2) and TRBJ2-3; 13 bases are shared with TRBD2. This CDR3 contains 17 residues. The V segment lost 4 bases and the J segment 3 bases; nucleotides outside the gene matches: 7. Germline V gives CDR1 LGHDT, CDR2 YNNKEL (reference sequence). CDR3: CASSLGLAGVGTDTQYF. The CDR3 DNA follows: TGTGCCAGCAGCCTAGGACTAGCGGGAGTCGGTACAGATACGCAGTATTTT.

The genes are TRBV6-1 and TRBJ2-7, with D possibly being TRBD1 (6 bases). The germline V gene encodes CDR1 MNHNS and CDR2 SASEGT. This CDR3 is 12 amino acids long. V shed 3 bases and J shed 5 bases, with 8 bases lying between them. The CDR3 here is CASSDRGNEQYF. Written as DNA, the CDR3 is TGTGCCAGCAGTGACAGGGGCAACGAGCAGTACTTC.

This chain links TRBV3-1 (or the pseudogene TRBV3-2) with TRBJ1-4; 9 nucleotides align to TRBD1. This CDR3 contains 14 residues. The V gene end was trimmed by 3 bases and the J gene end by 4 bases; junction bases not matched to a gene: 0. Germline V CDR1 and CDR2: LGHDT, YNNKEL (reference sequence). The DNA of the CDR3 is TGTGCCAGCAGCCAGGGACAGGGTAATGAAAAACTGTTTTTT. It codes for CASSQGQGNEKLFF.

The CDR3 DNA reads TGTGCCATCAGTGAGGGGACAGACACTGAAGCTTTCTTT. Encoded protein: CAISEGTDTEAFF. The chain recombines TRBV10-3 with TRBJ1-1, with 7 positions matching TRBD1. Losses at the gene ends were 2 bases for V and 3 bases for J; bases not matched to a gene: 0. Germline V lookup: CDR1 ENHRY, CDR2 SYGVKD. The CDR3 loop spans 13 amino acids.